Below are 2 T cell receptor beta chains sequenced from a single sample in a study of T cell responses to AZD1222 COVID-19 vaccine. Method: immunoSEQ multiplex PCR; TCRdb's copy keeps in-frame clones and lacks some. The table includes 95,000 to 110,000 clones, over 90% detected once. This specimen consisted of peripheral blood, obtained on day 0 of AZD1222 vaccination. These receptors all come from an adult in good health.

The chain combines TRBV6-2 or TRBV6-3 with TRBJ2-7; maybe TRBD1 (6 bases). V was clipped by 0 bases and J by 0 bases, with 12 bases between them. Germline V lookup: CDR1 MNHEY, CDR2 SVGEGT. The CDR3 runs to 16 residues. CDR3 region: CASSYSTGDSSYEQYF. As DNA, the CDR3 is TGTGCCAGCAGTTACTCGACAGGTGATAGCTCCTACGAGCAGTACTTC.

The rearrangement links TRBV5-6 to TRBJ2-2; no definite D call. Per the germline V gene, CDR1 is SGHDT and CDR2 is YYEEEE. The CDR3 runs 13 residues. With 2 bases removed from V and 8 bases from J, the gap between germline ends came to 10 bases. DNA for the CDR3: TGTGCCAGCAGCTTAGGTCCCGCAGGGGAGCTGTTTTTT. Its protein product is CASSLGPAGELFF.